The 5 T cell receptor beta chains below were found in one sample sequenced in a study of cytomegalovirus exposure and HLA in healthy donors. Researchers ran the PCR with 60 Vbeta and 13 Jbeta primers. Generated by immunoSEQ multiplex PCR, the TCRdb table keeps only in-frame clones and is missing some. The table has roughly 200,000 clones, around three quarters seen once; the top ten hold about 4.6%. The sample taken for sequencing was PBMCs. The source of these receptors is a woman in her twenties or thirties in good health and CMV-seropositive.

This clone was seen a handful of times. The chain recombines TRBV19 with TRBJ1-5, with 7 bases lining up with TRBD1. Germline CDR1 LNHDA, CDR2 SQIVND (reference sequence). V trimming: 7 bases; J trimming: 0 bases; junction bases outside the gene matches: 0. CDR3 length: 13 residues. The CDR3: CASNRGSNQPQHF. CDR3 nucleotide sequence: TGTGCCAGTAACAGGGGTAGCAATCAGCCCCAGCATTTT.

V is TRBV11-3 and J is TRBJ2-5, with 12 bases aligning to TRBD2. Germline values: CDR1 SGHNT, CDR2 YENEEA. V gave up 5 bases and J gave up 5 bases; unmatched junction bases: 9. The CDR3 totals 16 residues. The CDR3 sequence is CASSVLAGGSAETQYF. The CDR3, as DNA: TGTGCCAGCAGCGTTCTAGCGGGAGGGTCTGCGGAGACCCAGTACTTC.

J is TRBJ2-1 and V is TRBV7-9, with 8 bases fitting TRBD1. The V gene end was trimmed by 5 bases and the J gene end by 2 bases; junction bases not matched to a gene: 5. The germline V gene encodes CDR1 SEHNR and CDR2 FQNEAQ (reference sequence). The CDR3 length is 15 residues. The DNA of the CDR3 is TGTGCCAGCAGCCTAGGACAGGGCACCTACAATGAGCAGTTCTTC. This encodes CASSLGQGTYNEQFF.

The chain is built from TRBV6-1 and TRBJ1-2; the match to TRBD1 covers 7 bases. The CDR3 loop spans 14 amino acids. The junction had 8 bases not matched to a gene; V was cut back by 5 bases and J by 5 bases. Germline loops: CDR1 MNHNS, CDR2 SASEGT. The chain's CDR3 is CASSTMTGKYGYTF. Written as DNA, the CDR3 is TGTGCCAGCAGTACTATGACAGGGAAATATGGCTACACCTTC.

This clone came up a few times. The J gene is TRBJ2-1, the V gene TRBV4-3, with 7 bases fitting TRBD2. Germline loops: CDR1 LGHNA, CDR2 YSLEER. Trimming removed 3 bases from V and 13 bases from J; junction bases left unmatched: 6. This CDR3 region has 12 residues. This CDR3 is CASSQDLAVQFF. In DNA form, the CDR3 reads TGCGCCAGCAGCCAGGACCTAGCGGTTCAGTTCTTC.